This TCR beta chain was found in a study of monozygotic twins with inflammatory bowel disease (dated 2019 in TCRdb). Some background on the complete study: In total, 28 monozygotic twin pairs made up the full study: 19 Danish pairs, all IBD-discordant, plus nine German pairs, of which four were IBD-concordant and five were IBD-discordant. The search for disease-associated traits relied mainly on comparing, within discordant pairs, IBD patients with their genetically identical healthy co-twins. Each individual had, on average, about 151 000 unique TCRalpha sequences and 181 000 unique TCRbeta sequences available for analysis. General findings and caveats noted by the study authors: A decrease in TCRbeta repertoire diversity, as measured by inverse Simpson index, was observed in IBD patients compared with their healthy co-twins. Background noise and inter-individual variability may have been introduced into the repertoires by the differing immunosuppressive treatments among patients. No single strong signal or clonotype linked to IBD turned up in the results, so the idea that one exists was not supported. IBD patients shared fewer clonotypes with other individuals than healthy twins did, most markedly in patients showing signs of disease activity. Different T cell subtypes could not be distinguished in the analysis. Repertoire similarity did not differ between concordant and discordant twins, possibly due to limited statistical power.

Library preparation used 5' RACE. The input for every TCR library was roughly 3.5 ug of total RNA. For each sample, cDNA was synthesized in eight separate reactions using SMARTScribe reverse transcriptase. During cDNA synthesis, template switching was used to introduce unique molecular identifiers that contained a 6-nucleotide sample barcode. Amplification of TCRalpha and TCRbeta cDNA involved two nested PCRs of 16 and 9 cycles, and each PCR was followed by bead purification. Before amplification, the cDNA was treated with uracil DNA-glycosylase and purified using the QIAquick PCR purification kit. The second PCR added Illumina TruSeq-compatible adapters along with sample-specific barcodes. TapeStation and Qubit were used to check library quality and concentration, and roughly 4.9 ng of each library was pooled. Pooled libraries were sequenced on an Illumina HiSeq2500 single-index Rapid Run with 2 x 100 bp reads and custom sequencing primers. From the authors' description of their analysis: UMI-based consensus assembly with MiGEC version 1.2.6 was used to correct PCR and sequencing errors. MiXCR version 2.1.1 was used for V(D)J alignment, clonotype assembly and CDR3 extraction. Normalisation of gene usage, clonotype sharing and MAIT/NKT TCR abundance was achieved by analysing the top 1000, 10 000 and 20 000 clonotypes per sample. After downsampling to 27 000 UMIs, diversity was calculated as the inverse Simpson index using the vegan R package. Paired Mann-Whitney U tests were applied to discordant twin pairs, with Benjamini-Hochberg correction for multiple testing. TCRdb reprocessed the reads, reporting each CDR3 protein sequence once and no DNA. These V and J calls are TCRdb output, not the study's own analysis. The sample's table lists a count of about 160,000 distinct CDR3 sequences. The top ten constitute roughly 7.4% of the sample.

From each donor, an approximately 2.3 ml peripheral blood sample was drawn into PAXgene tubes and stored at -80 degrees C. Total RNA was isolated from whole blood with the PAXgene blood miRNA kit on an automated QIAcube, without T cell sorting. Peripheral blood from monozygotic twin pairs concordant or discordant for inflammatory bowel disease was subjected to deep TCRalpha and TCRbeta repertoire profiling with unique molecular barcoding. Smoking habits were recorded for all twin pairs, and each individual was classified as a current, former or never smoker. As for this clonotype: The specificity of this receptor is unknown.

Taken from cysteine to phenylalanine, the CDR3 has 19 residues. There is no recorded DNA. According to the germline V gene, CDR1 reads SGDLS and CDR2 reads YYNGEE. This chain joins TRBV9 to TRBJ2-7; checking the TCRdb D call of TRBD1 is not possible without DNA. This TCR was recovered from a human donor with ulcerative colitis or Crohn's disease, or a healthy co-twin of an affected twin (not recorded which). The specimen was blood. The CDR3 protein is CASTLDRVDSMRPSYEQYF.